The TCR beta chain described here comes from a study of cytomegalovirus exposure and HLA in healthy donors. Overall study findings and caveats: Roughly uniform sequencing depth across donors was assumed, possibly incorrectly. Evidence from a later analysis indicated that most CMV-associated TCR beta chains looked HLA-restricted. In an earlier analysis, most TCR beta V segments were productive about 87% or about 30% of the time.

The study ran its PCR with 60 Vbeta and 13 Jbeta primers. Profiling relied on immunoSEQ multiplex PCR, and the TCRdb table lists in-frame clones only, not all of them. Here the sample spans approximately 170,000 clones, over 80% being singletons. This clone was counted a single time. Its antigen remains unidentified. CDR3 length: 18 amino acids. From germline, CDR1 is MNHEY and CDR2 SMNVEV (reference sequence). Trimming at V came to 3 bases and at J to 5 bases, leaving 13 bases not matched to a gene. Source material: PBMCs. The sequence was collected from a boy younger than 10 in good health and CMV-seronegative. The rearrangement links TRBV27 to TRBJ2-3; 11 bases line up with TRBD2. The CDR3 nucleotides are TGTGCCAGCAGTTTTAGCCTTCTGTTAGCGGGAGGGTTAGATACGCAGTATTTT. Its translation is CASSFSLLLAGGLDTQYF.